This T cell receptor beta chain is from a study of CD8+ T cells in alopecia areata. Germline CDR1 is SQVTM and CDR2 is ANQGSEA. Trimming cost V 6 bases and J 3 bases; bases outside gene matches: 2. This CDR3 is 12 amino acids long. This sample's treatment: oral pan-JAK inhibitor, 5-10 mg twice daily. Note on this clone: This sample also contains other DNA sequences that code for the same CDR3.

Once RNA had been extracted, it was reverse transcribed into cDNA to act as the sequencing template. Repertoires were generated with immunoSEQ multiplex PCR, while TCRdb's copy carries only in-frame clones and drops some. The sample holds 150,000 to 200,000 clones, 55% to 75% seen once. The TCR originated in a human donor with alopecia areata. The chain uses TRBV29-1 and TRBJ2-3; 8 positions match TRBD2. Sequencing used CD4+ T cells sorted from blood, obtained at week 4, from a patient treated with tofacitinib. CDR3 loop: CSVSGGTDTQYF. In nucleotides, the CDR3 is TGCAGCGTAAGCGGGGGTACAGATACGCAGTATTTT.